The present T cell receptor (beta chain) was sequenced within a study of T cells in Graves' hyperthyroidism and ophthalmopathy (dated by TCRdb to about 2019). About the full investigation: Peripheral blood was sampled at the time of initial diagnosis, prior to any treatment. The study also compared thyroid tissue and blood T-cell repertoires from about six Graves' hyperthyroidism patients. Following sampling, methimazole starting at 30 mg daily was given to hyperthyroidism patients, and high-dose intravenous methylprednisolone was given to ophthalmopathy patients. For training and testing, the 80 to 100 patients in the discovery cohort were randomly divided in a 7:3 ratio. According to the paper, TCR Vbeta CDR3 sequencing was carried out on over 130 peripheral blood samples, which came from 40 to 45 ophthalmopathy, under 80 hyperthyroidism and about 17 progressor patients. TCR V-J signatures able to tell the groups apart were searched for in a discovery cohort of some 100 patients, of whom roughly 42 had Graves' ophthalmopathy and 55 to 60 had stable Graves' hyperthyroidism. Whether ophthalmopathy could be predicted prospectively was tested in an independent validation cohort made up of under 20 hyperthyroidism patients plus 17 patients who later progressed to ophthalmopathy.

Stable Graves' hyperthyroidism was defined as the absence of progression to ophthalmopathy over 18 months of follow-up. Hyperthyroidism patients were aged 18 to 65 years and newly diagnosed, with disease duration of less than 2 months. Patients with uncontrolled infections, other autoimmune diseases, pregnancy or lactation were excluded. Diagnoses relied on clinical symptoms, serum thyroxine and TRAb, thyroid ultrasound and orbital computed tomography. Ficoll-Paque density gradient centrifugation was used to isolate PBMCs from 9.5 to 10 ml of fresh peripheral blood. Total RNA was extracted with Trizol reagent, and quality was checked on an Agilent 2100 Bioanalyzer. General study outcomes and caveats: Ophthalmopathy was separated from stable hyperthyroidism by a 13 V-J signature model, with about 88% sensitivity and 81% to 82% specificity obtained in cross-validation and 80%/75% obtained in testing. Sample size was not statistically predetermined, and blinding of investigators to group allocation was not performed. In validation, progression to ophthalmopathy was predicted by the model with about 70% sensitivity and 72% to 85% specificity, a median of about 6.8 months before onset. Most expanded thyroid clonotypes (frequency above 0.001) were also found in blood, which suggests that blood repertoires may mirror thyroid immune responses.

TCR beta CDR3 regions were amplified from RNA transcripts. The first round of RT-PCR for the TCR CDR3 was performed with the HTBI primer set and the Qiagen OneStep RT-PCR kit. A second multiplex PCR round built the libraries, followed by size selection and purification. Libraries were sequenced paired-end with 100 bp reads on an Illumina HiSeq2000. On the study's bioinformatics: Raw data were processed with SOAPnuke, discarding reads with adapters, uncalled bases, mean Phred below 15, or no exact constant-primer or identifier match. High-quality paired reads were merged using COPE v1.2.5, and each unique nucleotide sequence was defined as a clonotype. Clonotypes were aligned to IMGT TRBV, TRBD and TRBJ reference segments using MiTCR v1.1. Only V-J combinations with frequency above 0.0001, covering 99.2% of repertoires, were analysed. The TCS score was defined as F50 (clonal expansion) divided by E x V (chaos), with BLOSUM62-based TCRdist calculated between CDR3 peptides within each V-J. Welch's t-statistics and random forest reduced just over 500 V-J features to 13, which were used in a naive Bayes classifier (R e1071). In TCRdb, the public reads were trimmed at Q25 with fastp and aligned with MiXCR, with productive beta chains retained. CDR3 protein duplicates are merged, each entry listing the most common genes and DNA. The V and J calls and clone size are TCRdb's, not the authors'. Within this sample are 450,000 to 650,000 distinct CDR3 sequences, with around 20% of them counted one time only. About a quarter of the sample is held by the ten biggest clonotypes.

Worth noting for this clonotype: This clone's antigen is unknown. Base qualities are missing; no much larger clone stands one base away.

Deletion took 0 bases off V and 4 bases off J, with a span of 10 bases between the germline ends. From the germline V gene, CDR1 is ENHRY and CDR2 is SYGVKD. Counted from cysteine to phenylalanine, this CDR3 has 15 amino acids. Just the 45-base CDR3 DNA is kept, in frame starting at base 1. The clonotype originates from a man aged 18-30 years with Graves' hyperthyroidism. Recombination joined TRBV10-3 with TRBJ1-3; the D gene is unclear. The sample consisted of blood. The CDR3 amino acid sequence is: CAISESDRLGNTIYF. The sequenced DNA: TGTGCCATCAGTGAGTCGGATAGGCTCGGAAACACCATATATTTT.